Below, 14 T cell receptor beta chains from the same sample are listed, as sequenced in a study of early T cells in non-severe SARS-CoV-2 infection. TCRdb re-analysed the 5' RACE reads in MiXCR, keeping a single row per CDR3 protein. The sample includes 59,000 or so distinct CDR3 sequences, roughly 12% of them seen just once. Sample: whole blood, taken at baseline. All receptors come from an adult who was a healthcare worker with PCR-confirmed SARS-CoV-2 infection or an uninfected control (not recorded which).

This clonotype was observed a few times. An end of the junction does not agree with germline; a read error may underlie this. The V gene is TRBV5-6, the J gene TRBJ1-1; perhaps TRBD1 as D (5 bases). Germline CDR1 and CDR2: SGHDT and YYEEEE. This CDR3 comprises 12 residues. DNA of the CDR3: TGTGCCAGCAGCTCGGGGACCGGAACTCCTCGCTTT. This encodes CASSSGTGTPRF.

The chain uses TRBV28 and TRBJ2-7; possibly TRBD1 for D (6 bases). The CDR3 covers 15 residues. V dropped 7 bases and J dropped 3 bases, with 19 bases sitting between them. CDR1 MDHEN and CDR2 SYDVKM come from the germline V gene. CDR3 loop: CASTGARIARYEQYF. Written as DNA, the CDR3 is TGTGCCAGCACAGGGGCGAGGATCGCGCGCTACGAGCAGTACTTC.

The J gene is TRBJ2-3, the V gene TRBV28, with D hard to call. CDR3 length equals 14 residues. Germline values: CDR1 MDHEN, CDR2 SYDVKM. The germline V and J ends were trimmed by 5 bases and 5 bases, with 14 bases remaining between them. The CDR3 region is CASSPTQARDTQYF. CDR3 nucleotide sequence: TGTGCCAGCAGTCCTACCCAAGCGAGAGATACGCAGTATTTT. The full variable domain, its missing parts supplied by reference TRBV28 and TRBJ2-3, is DVKVTQSSRYLVKRTGEKVFLECVQDMDHENMFWYRQDPGLGLRLIYFSYDVKMKEKGDIPEGYSVSREKKERFSLILESASTNQTSMYLCASSPTQARDTQYFGPGTRLTVL.

Many counts were recorded for this clonotype. V and J are TRBV7-9 and TRBJ1-4; the match to TRBD1 covers 8 bases. The junction had 14 bases not matched to a gene; V was cut back by 5 bases and J by 0 bases. The CDR3 extends over 19 amino acids. Looked up from germline, CDR1 is SEHNR and CDR2 is FQNEAQ (reference sequence). The CDR3: CASSRLPWGDRSTNEKLFF. In DNA, the CDR3 is TGTGCCAGCAGCCGTCTCCCGTGGGGGGACAGGTCAACTAATGAAAAACTGTTTTTT.

The chain has TRBV6-6 and TRBJ1-4, with D tentatively TRBD1 (5 bases). CDR3 size: 19 residues. Trimming took 0 bases from V and 6 from J, leaving 23 bases between them. CDR1 is MNHNY and CDR2 is SVGAGI in the germline V gene (reference sequence). The CDR3 sequence: CASSYSGFGAPRGDEKLFF. DNA of the CDR3: TGTGCCAGCAGTTACTCCGGCTTCGGCGCACCACGGGGGGATGAAAAACTGTTTTTT.

The chain recombines TRBV4-3 with TRBJ2-7; no clear D gene. V was clipped by 1 base and J by 4 bases, with 8 bases between them. Germline V CDR1 and CDR2: LGHNA, YSLEER. The CDR3 runs to 13 residues. The CDR3 loop reads CASSQVMGYEQYF. CDR3 nucleotides: TGCGCCAGCAGCCAAGTGATGGGTTACGAGCAGTACTTC.

This clonotype showed up just a few times. The rearrangement joins TRBV19 to TRBJ2-1; 7 nucleotides agree with TRBD2. CDR3 size: 19 residues. The V segment lost 7 bases and the J segment 6 bases; nucleotides outside the gene matches: 24. From germline, CDR1 is LNHDA and CDR2 SQIVND (reference sequence). CDR3 coding DNA: TGTGCCAGTAAACGTGGAGTATCCGCGGGAATAGCGGGTACCAATGAGCAGTTCTTC. Its protein product is CASKRGVSAGIAGTNEQFF.

This chain connects TRBV28 to TRBJ1-5; D possibly corresponds to TRBD1 (5 bases). This CDR3 has 15 amino acids. The V end lost 2 bases, the J end lost 2 bases, and 10 bases lay between the germline ends. The germline V gene has CDR1 MDHEN and CDR2 SYDVKM. CDR3 sequence: CASSLSTRGNQPQHF. CDR3 nucleotide sequence: TGTGCCAGCAGTTTAAGCACCAGGGGCAATCAGCCCCAGCATTTT. The variable domain in full, completed from reference TRBV28 and TRBJ1-5, reads DVKVTQSSRYLVKRTGEKVFLECVQDMDHENMFWYRQDPGLGLRLIYFSYDVKMKEKGDIPEGYSVSREKKERFSLILESASTNQTSMYLCASSLSTRGNQPQHFGDGTRLSIL.

In DNA, the CDR3 is TGTGCCAGCAGTTACTGGGCAGGGAGGGGTGAAAAACTGTTTTTT. It specifies CASSYWAGRGEKLFF. This chain connects TRBV6-5 to TRBJ1-4, with D possibly matching TRBD1 (5 bases). The V end lost 1 base, the J end lost 7 bases, and 13 bases lay between the germline ends. Germline V CDR1 and CDR2: MNHEY, SVGAGI. The CDR3 loop spans 15 amino acids.

This chain links TRBV9 with TRBJ2-3; 14 bases map to TRBD2. CDR3 size: 18 residues. Germline assignment: CDR1 SGDLS and CDR2 YYNGEE. Germline trimming cut 4 bases from V and 4 bases from J; bases unmatched to any gene: 11. The CDR3: CASSPGGLAGGVADTQYF. The DNA for the CDR3 is TGTGCCAGCAGCCCCGGCGGACTAGCGGGAGGAGTTGCAGATACGCAGTATTTT.

This clonotype appeared many times. The chain combines TRBV7-9 with TRBJ2-4; the D is unclear. Germline V lookup: CDR1 SEHNR, CDR2 FQNEAQ (reference sequence). The CDR3 extends over 14 amino acids. Between the trimmed V and J ends, which lost 10 bases and 0 bases, there was a span of 13 bases. The CDR3 sequence: CATAAELAKNIQYF. The CDR3 region has the DNA TGTGCCACAGCCGCAGAGCTAGCCAAAAACATTCAGTACTTC. The whole variable domain, remainder taken from reference TRBV7-9 and TRBJ2-4, is DTGVSQNPRHKITKRGQNVTFRCDPISEHNRLYWYRQTLGQGPEFLTYFQNEAQLEKSRLLSDRFSAERPKGSFSTLEIQRTEQGDSAMYLCATAAELAKNIQYFGAGTRLSVL.

In this sample, this clonotype turned up many times. The chain recombines TRBV19 with TRBJ2-7, with 8 nucleotides matching TRBD2. The V and J ends lost 3 bases and 3 bases, in that order; junction bases with no gene match: 7. Per the germline V gene, CDR1 is LNHDA and CDR2 is SQIVND (reference sequence). CDR3 length: 15 residues. CDR3 DNA sequence: TGTGCCAGTAGTATTGAAGCGGGAGTCCGCTACGAGCAGTACTTC. Protein: CASSIEAGVRYEQYF.

There are many counts of this clonotype. The genes are TRBV28 and TRBJ1-3; D is unresolved. The V end lost 3 bases, the J end lost 0 bases, and 18 bases lay between the germline ends. Per the germline V gene, CDR1 is MDHEN and CDR2 is SYDVKM. This CDR3 has 18 residues. CDR3 protein: CASSLWGGGPSSGNTIYF. The CDR3 region has the DNA TGTGCCAGCAGTTTGTGGGGAGGCGGCCCTTCCTCTGGAAACACCATATATTTT.

The chain combines TRBV28 with TRBJ2-2, with 7 bases matching TRBD2. Germline V lookup: CDR1 MDHEN, CDR2 SYDVKM. The CDR3 contains 14 residues. Trimming at V came to 6 bases and at J to 7 bases, leaving 8 bases not matched to a gene. DNA for the CDR3: TGTGCCAGCAGAGAGGGAGGGCCTAACGGGGAGCTGTTTTTT. The encoded protein is CASREGGPNGELFF.